These 31 T cell receptor beta chains came from one sample sequenced in a study of blood T cell repertoires in COVID-19 (dated by TCRdb to the early 2020s). The library was generated by the immunoSEQ multiplex PCR assay. Drawn from immuneACCESS, this table holds only the in-frame rearrangements with V and J called that TCRdb kept. Clones are partly lost; checked studies trace under half to an unresolved V gene and leave the rest unexplained. Recorded for this sample are around 400,000 clones; nearly 90% of them occurred a single time. The top ten hold about 1.7% of the sample. Sequenced sample: PBMCs or T cells enriched from blood (not recorded which). These receptors originate from a woman in her 30s who had recovered from COVID-19.

The CDR3 DNA follows: TGTGCCCCTAATGTATCCTACGAGCAGTACTTC. Its protein product is CAPNVSYEQYF. J is TRBJ2-7 and V is TRBV24-1; D not certain. Germline CDR1 is KGHDR and CDR2 is SFDVKD. V shed 12 bases and J shed 1 base, with 9 bases lying between them. The CDR3 spans 11 residues.

This sequence joins TRBV7-3 and TRBJ2-1; D remains ambiguous. V was trimmed by 4 bases and J by 6 bases, leaving 10 bases between them. Germline V lookup: CDR1 SGHTA, CDR2 FQGTGA. The length of the CDR3 is 13 residues. The CDR3 DNA reads as TGTGCCAGCAGCTCGGGTCGCGGCAATGAGCAGTTCTTC. Translated, it gives CASSSGRGNEQFF.

The chain joins TRBV6-5 to TRBJ2-7, with D possibly matching TRBD2 (5 bases). The CDR3 has 14 amino acids. V was shortened by 3 bases and J by 6 bases, with 15 bases between the two germline ends. CDR1 and CDR2 (germline): MNHEY, SVGAGI. CDR3 DNA sequence: TGTGCCAGCAGTTATACCGGGGTTAGTGGCGAGCAGTACTTC. Amino acid sequence: CASSYTGVSGEQYF.

This rearrangement joins TRBV2 to TRBJ2-5; 12 bases align to TRBD2. The CDR3 is 14 amino acids. Trimming removed 7 bases from V and 5 bases from J; junction bases left unmatched: 5. The germline V gene has CDR1 SNHLY and CDR2 FYNNEI. CDR3 nucleotides: TGTGCCAGCACGGGGACTAGCGGGTCCGAGACCCAGTACTTC. Translated: CASTGTSGSETQYF. Supplemented by reference TRBV2 and TRBJ2-5, the full variable domain reads EPEVTQTPSHQVTQMGQEVILRCVPISNHLYFYWYRQILGQKVEFLVSFYNNEISEKSEIFDDQFSVERPDGSNFTLKIRSTKLEDSAMYFCASTGTSGSETQYFGPGTRLLVL.

This chain joins TRBV7-2 and TRBJ2-1; 7 bases are a match to TRBD2. The CDR3 runs 15 residues. The V gene end was trimmed by 3 bases and the J gene end by 6 bases; junction bases not matched to a gene: 8. Germline CDR1 reads SGHTA; CDR2 reads FQGNSA. The CDR3 sequence: CASSLGGRAVNEQFF. Here the CDR3 DNA reads TGTGCCAGCAGCTTGGGAGGGAGGGCCGTCAATGAGCAGTTCTTC.

This clone was counted a single time. The chain links TRBV3-1 (or the pseudogene TRBV3-2) to TRBJ2-7; 8 bases match TRBD2. Germline loops: CDR1 LGHDT, CDR2 YNNKEL (reference sequence). Losses at the gene ends were 0 bases for V and 5 bases for J; bases not matched to a gene: 3. The CDR3 runs to 14 residues. In DNA form, the CDR3 reads TGTGCCAGCAGCCAAGATGGACTAGCCAACGAGCAGTACTTC. Protein sequence: CASSQDGLANEQYF.

This chain joins TRBV7-9 and TRBJ2-6; 10 positions match TRBD1. CDR1 SEHNR and CDR2 FQNEAQ come from the germline V gene (reference sequence). Trimming at V came to 5 bases and at J to 0 bases, leaving 10 bases not matched to a gene. This CDR3 has 19 amino acids. This CDR3 is CASSGKGQGDFSGANVLTF. CDR3 sequence (DNA): TGTGCCAGCAGCGGTAAAGGACAGGGGGATTTCTCTGGGGCCAACGTCCTGACTTTC.

The sample holds one count of this clone. This chain connects TRBV6-5 to TRBJ2-7; no clear D gene. Germline V gives CDR1 MNHEY, CDR2 SVGAGI. The length of the CDR3 is 13 residues. Between the trimmed V and J ends, which lost 4 bases and 2 bases, there was a span of 9 bases. Here the CDR3 DNA reads TGTGCCAGCAGTTCCTCCTCAGCCTACGAGCAGTACTTC. Translating gives CASSSSSAYEQYF.

The J gene is TRBJ2-7, the V gene TRBV4-1, with 14 bases aligning to TRBD2. CDR1 MGHRA and CDR2 YSYEKL come from the germline V gene. J was trimmed by 7 bases and V by 2 bases; bases with no gene match: 7. The CDR3 has 16 amino acids. The CDR3 nucleotides read TGCGCCAGCAGCCAACCCGGACTAGCGGGAGGACGGGAGCAGTACTTC. This translates into CASSQPGLAGGREQYF.

This chain joins TRBV4-3 and TRBJ1-2; no clear D. CDR1 and CDR2 from the germline V gene are LGHNA and YSLEER. There are 18 residues in the CDR3. Trimming took 3 bases from V and 8 from J, leaving 28 bases between them. The CDR3 bases are TGCGCCAGCAGCCATAGTTCCAGCGCAGATACTTTCTCCCGCGGCTACACCTTC. Translation gives CASSHSSSADTFSRGYTF.

This clone was recorded only once. This chain connects TRBV6-6 to TRBJ1-1; D gene uncertain. Between the trimmed V and J ends, which lost 5 bases and 7 bases, there was a span of 14 bases. The length of the CDR3 is 13 residues. From germline, CDR1 is MNHNY and CDR2 SVGAGI (reference sequence). Here the CDR3 reads CASSKYPVDEAFF. DNA of the CDR3: TGTGCCAGCAGTAAATATCCGGTCGATGAAGCTTTCTTT.

The chain combines TRBV7-3 with TRBJ1-1; D gene ambiguous. Per germline, CDR1 SGHTA and CDR2 FQGTGA. This CDR3 has 15 amino acids. V was clipped by 5 bases and J by 1 base, with 14 bases between them. CDR3 sequence: CASSPGGAENTEAFF. CDR3 bases: TGTGCCAGCAGCCCAGGCGGAGCGGAGAACACTGAAGCTTTCTTT.

This clone was detected once. The CDR3 spells CASSLVAGGRIDTQYF. CDR3 DNA sequence: TGTGCCAGCAGCTTAGTGGCGGGGGGGCGAATAGATACGCAGTATTTT. The chain carries TRBV7-9 and TRBJ2-3; 9 nucleotides line up with TRBD2. Trimming cost V 1 base and J 5 bases; bases outside gene matches: 7. The CDR3 totals 16 residues. The germline CDR1 and CDR2 sequences are SEHNR and FQNEAQ (reference sequence).

J is TRBJ1-4 and V is TRBV20-1, with D uncertain. Looked up from germline, CDR1 is DFQATT and CDR2 is SNEGSKA (reference sequence). CDR3 length: 10 amino acids. CDR3 coding DNA: TGCAGCGTCCCTAATGAAAAACTGTTTTTT. This encodes CSVPNEKLFF.

The gene calls are TRBV6-5 and TRBJ2-7; possibly TRBD1 for D (6 bases). The V gene lost 6 bases and the J gene lost 9 bases, with 12 bases spanning the gap. Germline values: CDR1 MNHEY, CDR2 SVGAGI. The CDR3 extends over 11 amino acids. CDR3 sequence: CASRTGNGQYF. The CDR3, as DNA: TGTGCCAGCAGAACAGGGAACGGGCAGTACTTC.

The chain uses TRBV5-1 and TRBJ2-2; 7 nucleotides line up with TRBD1. Per germline, CDR1 SGHRS and CDR2 YFSETQ. Unmatched junction bases numbered 6, after V lost 0 bases and J lost 1 base. This CDR3 spans 17 amino acids. CDR3 DNA: TGCGCCAGCAGCTTGGCCCGGACAGGTCGGAACACCGGGGAGCTGTTTTTT. Translating it yields CASSLARTGRNTGELFF.

The V call is TRBV19, the J call TRBJ1-6; D is ambiguous. Germline V gives CDR1 LNHDA, CDR2 SQIVND (reference sequence). The V end was cut by 4 bases, the J end by 7 bases, with 5 bases between. There are 12 residues in the CDR3. The CDR3, as DNA: TGTGCCAGTAGTACTTTGAATTCACCCCTCCACTTT. It codes for CASSTLNSPLHF.

CDR3 in amino acids: CATSDPSETQYF. In DNA form, the CDR3 reads TGTGCCACCAGTGACCCCTCGGAGACCCAGTACTTC. The chain uses TRBV24-1 and TRBJ2-5; D remains unclear. The V end lost 4 bases, the J end lost 5 bases, and 7 bases lay between the germline ends. The CDR3 extends over 12 amino acids. The germline V gene encodes CDR1 KGHDR and CDR2 SFDVKD.

V gene TRBV5-6 combines with J gene TRBJ1-2; 8 nucleotides align to TRBD1. Unmatched junction bases numbered 3, after V lost 4 bases and J lost 4 bases. The CDR3 is made up of 13 amino acids. Germline lookup yields CDR1 SGHDT and CDR2 YYEEEE. The CDR3 is CASSQQGVYGYTF. DNA of the CDR3: TGTGCCAGCAGCCAACAGGGGGTCTATGGCTACACCTTC. Variable domain in full (rest from reference TRBV5-6 and TRBJ1-2): DAGVTQSPTHLIKTRGQQVTLRCSPKSGHDTVSWYQQALGQGPQFIFQYYEEEERQRGNFPDRFSGHQFPNYSSELNVNALLLGDSALYLCASSQQGVYGYTFGSGTRLTVV.

The rearrangement uses TRBV5-1 and TRBJ1-6, with 7 positions matching TRBD1. The CDR3 runs to 14 residues. V was clipped by 6 bases and J by 10 bases; unmatched bases: 10. Germline values: CDR1 SGHRS, CDR2 YFSETQ. Written as DNA, the CDR3 is TGCGCCAGCACCCTTGACAGGGTGGGGTCACCCCTCCACTTT. This sequence encodes CASTLDRVGSPLHF.

This clone has more than one count but fewer than ten. The J gene is TRBJ2-7, the V gene TRBV7-8, with a weak D call TRBD2 (5 bases). V lost 6 bases and J lost 6, with 18 bases in between. Germline V gives CDR1 SGHVS, CDR2 FQNEAQ. The CDR3 is 14 residues long. The DNA for the CDR3 is TGTGCCAGCAGTCTGCGAGAATCAGAGGGCGAGCAGTACTTC. As protein: CASSLRESEGEQYF.

This chain joins TRBV6-5 and TRBJ2-7; 8 positions match TRBD2. Trimming at V came to 9 bases and at J to 4 bases, leaving 14 bases not matched to a gene. Germline V CDR1 and CDR2: MNHEY, SVGAGI. This CDR3 comprises 15 residues. CDR3 sequence (DNA): TGTGCCAGTTTGGTTTCGCGGGGGGCGCAGTACGAGCAGTACTTC. Translation: CASLVSRGAQYEQYF.

This chain connects TRBV6-6 to TRBJ1-2; TRBD1 matches 11 bases. V gave up 5 bases and J gave up 7 bases; unmatched junction bases: 15. Looked up from germline, CDR1 is MNHNY and CDR2 is SVGAGI (reference sequence). The CDR3 runs to 17 residues. In nucleotides, the CDR3 is TGTGCCAGCAGTCCAAGGACAGGGGGCGACCGGGTGGGTGGCTACACCTTC. This codes for CASSPRTGGDRVGGYTF.

This chain links TRBV19 with TRBJ1-4, with D possibly TRBD1 on 6 matching bases. V was cut by 5 bases and J by 7 bases, with 14 bases left in between. This CDR3 is built from 14 residues. Germline V CDR1 and CDR2: LNHDA, SQIVND (reference sequence). CDR3 in DNA: TGTGCCAGTAGTTATCGGGTCAGGGGTGAAAAACTGTTTTTT. It codes for CASSYRVRGEKLFF.

This clone was detected once. The chain has TRBV19 and TRBJ2-6, with 7 bases fitting TRBD1. Germline loops: CDR1 LNHDA, CDR2 SQIVND (reference sequence). With V trimmed by 6 bases and J by 0 bases, 11 bases remained unmatched. The CDR3 runs to 18 residues. In DNA form, the CDR3 reads TGTGCCAGTAGAGACAGGGACGTCTTCCACTCTGGGGCCAACGTCCTGACTTTC. It is translated as CASRDRDVFHSGANVLTF.

The chain carries TRBV6-5 and TRBJ1-4; D perhaps matches TRBD1 (6 bases). The CDR3 covers 14 residues. The germline CDR1 and CDR2 sequences are MNHEY and SVGAGI. The V and J ends lost 4 bases and 8 bases respectively, with 14 bases between them. The CDR3 loop is CASSLQGRGEKLFF. CDR3 bases: TGTGCCAGCAGTTTACAGGGAAGAGGCGAAAAACTGTTTTTT.

The V call is TRBV10-3, the J call TRBJ1-1; maybe TRBD1 (5 bases). From germline, CDR1 is ENHRY and CDR2 SYGVKD. The ends were cut back, 5 bases at V and 1 base at J, with 8 bases in the middle. The CDR3 has 13 residues. The CDR3 is CAISWGGNTEAFF. CDR3 sequence (DNA): TGTGCCATCAGTTGGGGGGGGAACACTGAAGCTTTCTTT.

J is TRBJ1-1 and V is TRBV6-6; 7 bases are shared with TRBD1. This CDR3 is 12 amino acids long. V was clipped by 7 bases and J by 7 bases; unmatched bases: 6. CDR1 and CDR2 (germline): MNHNY, SVGAGI (reference sequence). Here the CDR3 reads CASKSGQLEAFF. CDR3 in DNA: TGTGCCAGCAAATCGGGACAGCTTGAAGCTTTCTTT.

The V and J genes are TRBV6-4 and TRBJ2-1; a possible D gene is TRBD1 (7 bases). CDR3 length: 15 amino acids. Between the trimmed V and J ends, which lost 2 bases and 7 bases, there was a span of 15 bases. CDR1 is MRHNA, CDR2 SNTAGT, per germline. CDR3 protein: CASSDPKTGRNEQFF. DNA for the CDR3: TGTGCCAGCAGTGACCCTAAGACAGGGAGGAATGAGCAGTTCTTC.

The CDR3 DNA is TGTGCCAGCAGTTTATCACGTAACAACAATGAGCAGTTCTTC. It yields the protein CASSLSRNNNEQFF. The chain has TRBV2 and TRBJ2-1; the D is unclear. There are 14 residues in the CDR3. Per germline, CDR1 SNHLY and CDR2 FYNNEI. Trimming removed 5 bases from V and 5 bases from J, with 13 bases in between.

This clone appeared once. The V gene is TRBV4-1, the J gene TRBJ1-1; the D is unclear. V lost 0 bases and J lost 0, with 11 bases in between. This CDR3 is built from 16 residues. Germline CDR1 reads MGHRA; CDR2 reads YSYEKL. For the CDR3, the DNA is TGCGCCAGCAGCCAAGAAGCGGGTTACCTGAACACTGAAGCTTTCTTT. It encodes CASSQEAGYLNTEAFF.